The 17 T cell receptor beta chains below all came from one sample that was sequenced in a study of blood T cell repertoires in COVID-19. The repertoire was sequenced with immunoSEQ multiplex PCR; TCRdb's copy has only in-frame clones and lacks some. The sample lists about 150,000 clones; about 88% were seen once. Sample: peripheral blood. The origin of the receptors is a man in his 60s with COVID-19, enrolled during active disease.

This chain joins TRBV18 and TRBJ1-3, with a possible D match to TRBD1 (6 bases). Per the germline V gene, CDR1 is KGHSH and CDR2 is LQKENI. The V gene lost 3 bases and the J gene lost 0 bases, with 15 bases spanning the gap. The CDR3 covers 17 residues. The CDR3 nucleotides read TGTGCCAGCTCACCTAGAACGACAGGAGCCTCTGGAAACACCATATATTTT. This encodes CASSPRTTGASGNTIYF.

This clone was detected a few times. V and J are TRBV9 and TRBJ2-1, with TRBD2 identical over 10 bases. The CDR3 extends over 15 amino acids. Losses at the gene ends were 5 bases for V and 6 bases for J; bases not matched to a gene: 8. Germline CDR1 SGDLS, CDR2 YYNGEE. CDR3 sequence: CASRPGTSAINEQFF. CDR3 DNA: TGTGCCAGCAGACCCGGGACTAGCGCTATCAATGAGCAGTTCTTC.

The chain has TRBV7-9 and TRBJ2-1; TRBD2 might be the D (6 bases). In germline, CDR1 is SEHNR, CDR2 FQNEAQ (reference sequence). This CDR3 contains 14 residues. Trimming shortened V by 2 bases and J by 7 bases, and 12 bases separated the two germline ends. In DNA form, the CDR3 reads TGTGCCAGCAGCTTATCGGGAGCAGCGAATGAGCAGTTCTTC. Protein: CASSLSGAANEQFF.

The chain combines TRBV21-1 with TRBJ2-2; TRBD1, as called in the table, went unchecked against the DNA. TRBV21-1 represents a pseudogene. This CDR3 spans 15 amino acids. The CDR3 sequence is CASPTPTGHTGELFF. The CDR3 DNA follows: TGTGCCAGCCCCACCCCGACAGGCCACACCGGGGAGCTGTTTTTT.

This rearrangement joins TRBV30 to TRBJ2-1, with D perhaps TRBD2 (5 bases). Trimming took 2 bases from V and 9 from J, leaving 14 bases between them. The CDR3 length is 13 residues. From germline, CDR1 is GTSNPN and CDR2 SVGIG (reference sequence). The CDR3 DNA reads TGTGCCTGGAGTACGCGAGGGAAGGGTGAGCAGTTCTTC. Protein: CAWSTRGKGEQFF.

The chain uses TRBV18 and TRBJ1-2; 12 bases align to TRBD1. Trimming cost V 3 bases and J 6 bases; bases outside gene matches: 5. This CDR3 is 15 amino acids long. Germline V CDR1 and CDR2: KGHSH, LQKENI. The CDR3 DNA reads TGTGCCAGCTCACCGTCGGGACAGGGGGCCGATGGCTACACCTTC. It specifies CASSPSGQGADGYTF.

The chain links TRBV5-1 to TRBJ1-1; TRBD1 might be the D (5 bases). CDR1 is SGHRS, CDR2 YFSETQ, per germline. Trimming pared 3 bases from V and 0 bases from J, leaving 9 bases between. CDR3 length equals 14 residues. DNA for the CDR3: TGCGCCAGCAGCTCGGGGGGGATGAACACTGAAGCTTTCTTT. Residues: CASSSGGMNTEAFF.

V and J are TRBV7-8 and TRBJ1-3; 7 bases are shared with TRBD1. V was pared by 5 bases and J by 0 bases, with 4 bases of the junction left unmatched. The length of the CDR3 is 15 residues. Germline V gives CDR1 SGHVS, CDR2 FQNEAQ. CDR3 sequence reads: CASSLAGGSGNTIYF. The CDR3 bases are TGTGCCAGCAGCCTGGCAGGGGGCTCTGGAAACACCATATATTTT.

V is TRBV19 and J is TRBJ1-4; the match to TRBD1 covers 7 bases. The CDR3 spans 14 residues. The ends lost 4 bases at V and 5 bases at J; junction bases unmatched: 4. Germline V gives CDR1 LNHDA, CDR2 SQIVND (reference sequence). CDR3 in DNA: TGTGCCAGTAGTAGAGGGACAGCGAATGAAAAACTGTTTTTT. Its translation is CASSRGTANEKLFF.

This chain joins TRBV29-1 and TRBJ1-1, with D unclear. This CDR3 contains 12 residues. Per germline, CDR1 SQVTM and CDR2 ANQGSEA. V was cut by 7 bases and J by 0 bases, with 9 bases left in between. As DNA, the CDR3 is TGCAGCGCCGGGTATATGAACACTGAAGCTTTCTTT. It codes for CSAGYMNTEAFF.

The V and J genes are TRBV19 and TRBJ2-1, with 9 bases identical to TRBD1. Germline assignment: CDR1 LNHDA and CDR2 SQIVND (reference sequence). The length of the CDR3 is 17 residues. The V segment lost 9 bases and the J segment 3 bases; nucleotides outside the gene matches: 15. CDR3 sequence: CASRGDIGTGRYNEQFF. The CDR3 DNA reads TGTGCCAGCCGGGGAGATATCGGGACAGGGCGCTACAATGAGCAGTTCTTC.

The chain is built from TRBV7-2 and TRBJ2-7; D might be TRBD1 (6 bases). Trimming took off 7 bases at V and 7 bases at J, with 17 bases between the two ends. In germline, CDR1 is SGHTA, CDR2 FQGNSA. CDR3 size: 13 residues. CDR3 in amino acids: CASNRPGTTEQYF. CDR3 coding DNA: TGTGCCAGCAACCGACCCGGGACAACAGAGCAGTACTTC.

The chain combines TRBV6-1 with TRBJ1-2, with D possibly being TRBD1 (5 bases). The CDR3 contains 15 residues. Germline loops: CDR1 MNHNS, CDR2 SASEGT. The V gene lost 2 bases and the J gene lost 4 bases, with 14 bases spanning the gap. The CDR3 here is CASSESSGASYGYTF. CDR3 nucleotides: TGTGCCAGCAGTGAAAGTAGTGGGGCGAGCTATGGCTACACCTTC.

This clone was recorded once. The chain recombines TRBV9 with TRBJ2-2, with D unresolved. Germline V gene data show CDR1 as SGDLS and CDR2 as YYNGEE. V lost 3 bases and J lost 3, with 9 bases in between. The CDR3 covers 14 residues. The CDR3 reads CASSAPSDTGELFF. CDR3 nucleotide sequence: TGTGCCAGCAGCGCCCCCTCCGACACCGGGGAGCTGTTTTTT.

The rearrangement links TRBV6-2 or TRBV6-3 to TRBJ2-5, with 7 bases that match TRBD1. This CDR3 is 15 amino acids long. V trimming: 0 bases; J trimming: 3 bases; junction bases outside the gene matches: 4. Germline loops: CDR1 MNHEY, CDR2 SVGEGT. CDR3 sequence (DNA): TGTGCCAGCAGTTACTCCGACAGGGCTAAAGAGACCCAGTACTTC. As protein: CASSYSDRAKETQYF.

This clone was seen only a few times. This chain joins TRBV4-3 and TRBJ2-3; D may be TRBD2 (6 bases). The V and J ends lost 1 base and 5 bases respectively, with 13 bases between them. CDR1 LGHNA and CDR2 YSLEER come from the germline V gene. CDR3 length equals 15 residues. CDR3 nucleotide sequence: TGCGCCAGCAGCCAAGGATGGGGCGGGGAAGATACGCAGTATTTT. Translated, it gives CASSQGWGGEDTQYF.

The rearrangement joins TRBV11-2 to TRBJ2-5; 9 bases agree with TRBD1. Germline V gives CDR1 SGHAT, CDR2 FQNNGV. J gave up 2 bases and V 4 bases, and 5 bases lay outside the gene matches. The CDR3 has 15 amino acids. The CDR3 coding sequence is TGTGCCAGCAGCTGGGCCGGGACAGGGCAAGAGACCCAGTACTTC. This codes for CASSWAGTGQETQYF.